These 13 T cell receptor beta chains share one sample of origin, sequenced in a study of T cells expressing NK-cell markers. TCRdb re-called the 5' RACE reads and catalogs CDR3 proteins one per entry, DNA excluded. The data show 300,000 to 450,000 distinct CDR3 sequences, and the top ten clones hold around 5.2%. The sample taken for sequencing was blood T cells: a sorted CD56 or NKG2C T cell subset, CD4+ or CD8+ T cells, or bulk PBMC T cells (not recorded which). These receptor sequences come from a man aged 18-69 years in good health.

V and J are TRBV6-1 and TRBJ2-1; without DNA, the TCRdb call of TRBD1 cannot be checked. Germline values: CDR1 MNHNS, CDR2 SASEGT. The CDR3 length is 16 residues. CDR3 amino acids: CASSEAMAGSYNEQFF.

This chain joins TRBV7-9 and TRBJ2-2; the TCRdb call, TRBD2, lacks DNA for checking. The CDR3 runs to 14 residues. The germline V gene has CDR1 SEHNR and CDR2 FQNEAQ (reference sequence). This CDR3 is CADRGGTNTGELFF.

CDR3 loop: CASSYSIRVYNSPLHF. The gene calls are TRBV6-5 and TRBJ1-6. Germline V gene sequence: CDR1 MNHEY, CDR2 SVGAGI. The CDR3 is 16 amino acids.

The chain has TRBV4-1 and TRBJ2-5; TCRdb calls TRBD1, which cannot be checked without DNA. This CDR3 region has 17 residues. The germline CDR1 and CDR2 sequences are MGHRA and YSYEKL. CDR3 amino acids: CASSQDFSGDYQETQYF.

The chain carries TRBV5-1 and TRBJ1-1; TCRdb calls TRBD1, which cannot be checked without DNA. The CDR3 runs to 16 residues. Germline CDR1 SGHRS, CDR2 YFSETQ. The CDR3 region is CASSTSGQGRNTEAFF.

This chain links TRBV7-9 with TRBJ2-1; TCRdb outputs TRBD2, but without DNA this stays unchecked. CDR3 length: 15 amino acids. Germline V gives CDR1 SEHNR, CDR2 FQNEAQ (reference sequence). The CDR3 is CASSFTSGASSEQFF.

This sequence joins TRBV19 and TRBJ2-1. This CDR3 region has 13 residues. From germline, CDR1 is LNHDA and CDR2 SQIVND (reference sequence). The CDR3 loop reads CASSIGWSNEQFF.

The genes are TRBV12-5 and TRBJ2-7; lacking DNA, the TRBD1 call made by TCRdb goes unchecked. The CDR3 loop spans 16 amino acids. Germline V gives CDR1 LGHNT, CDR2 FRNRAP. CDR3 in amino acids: CASGFPPGDSSYEQYF.

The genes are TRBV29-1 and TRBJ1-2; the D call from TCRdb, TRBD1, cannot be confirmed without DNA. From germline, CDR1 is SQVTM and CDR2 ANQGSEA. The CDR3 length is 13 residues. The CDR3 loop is CSVGQGTNYGYTF.

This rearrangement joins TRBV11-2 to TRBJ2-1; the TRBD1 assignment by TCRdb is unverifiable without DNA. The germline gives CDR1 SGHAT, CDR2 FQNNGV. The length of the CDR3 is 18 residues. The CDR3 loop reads CASSRPAGELNRYNEQFF.

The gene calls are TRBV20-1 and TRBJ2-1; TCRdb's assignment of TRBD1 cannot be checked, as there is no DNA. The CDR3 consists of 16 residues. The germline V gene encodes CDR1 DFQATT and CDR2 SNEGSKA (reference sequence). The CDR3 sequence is CSARVIGGGTYNEQFF.

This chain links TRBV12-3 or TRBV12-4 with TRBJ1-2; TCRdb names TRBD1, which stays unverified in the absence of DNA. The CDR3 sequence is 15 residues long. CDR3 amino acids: CASSSAGPRTYGYTF.

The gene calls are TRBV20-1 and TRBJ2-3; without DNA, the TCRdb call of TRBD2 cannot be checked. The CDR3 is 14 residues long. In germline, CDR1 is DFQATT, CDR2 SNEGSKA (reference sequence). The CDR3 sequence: CSARASRATDTQYF.